This TCR beta chain was captured by sequencing in a study of regulatory T cells in long-lasting Graves disease. Study-level findings and limits: Persistent disease preferred TRBV28, TRBJ1-2 and TRBJ2-5; new disease, TRBV20-1 and TRBJ2-1.

Sample time point: persistent/refractory GD, antithyroid drugs over 5 years with positive TRAb. Preparation of the TCR library used RNA extracted from PBMCs. EDTA tubes held roughly 8.1 milliliters of peripheral blood from each patient. Building the TCR beta libraries relied on iRepertoire HTBI primers, and CDR3 regions underwent Arm-PCR. TCRdb used MiXCR to reprocess the multiplex PCR reads, holding one entry per CDR3 protein. Among over 650,000 distinct CDR3 sequences listed, 30% were seen once. This CDR3 region has 15 residues. The germline V gene encodes CDR1 SGHRS and CDR2 YFSETQ. Trimming at V came to 3 bases and at J to 6 bases, leaving 5 bases not matched to a gene. As regards this clonotype: As yet, its antigen is unknown.

Sequenced here: peripheral blood mononuclear cells (PBMCs), sampled when the disease was refractory, from a patient treated with antithyroid drugs. This clonotype was obtained from a female donor with Graves disease. The chain has TRBV5-1 and TRBJ2-2; 10 bases agree with TRBD1. CDR3: CASSSWTGGAGELFF. CDR3 in DNA: TGCGCCAGCAGCTCCTGGACAGGGGGTGCCGGGGAGCTGTTTTTT.